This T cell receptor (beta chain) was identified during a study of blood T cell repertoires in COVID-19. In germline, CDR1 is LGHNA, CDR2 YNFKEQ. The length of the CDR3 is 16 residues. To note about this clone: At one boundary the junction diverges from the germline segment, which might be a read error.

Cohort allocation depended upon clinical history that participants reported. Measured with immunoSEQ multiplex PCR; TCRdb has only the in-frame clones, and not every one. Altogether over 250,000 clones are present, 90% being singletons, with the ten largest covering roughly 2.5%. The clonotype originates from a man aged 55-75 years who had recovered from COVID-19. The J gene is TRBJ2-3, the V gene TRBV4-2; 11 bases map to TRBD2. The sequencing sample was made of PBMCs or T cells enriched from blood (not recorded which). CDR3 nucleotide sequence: TGTGCCAGCAGCCAAGATAGTTGGACTAGCGGGTCCTTGACGGATTTT. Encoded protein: CASSQDSWTSGSLTDF.